These 21 T cell receptor beta chains were all obtained from the same sample, sequenced in a study of blood T cell repertoires in COVID-19. Method: immunoSEQ multiplex PCR; TCRdb's copy keeps in-frame clones and lacks some. The data contain about 130,000 clones, under 85% of them singletons. Sequenced sample: peripheral blood. The receptor set was obtained from a man between 35 and 55 years old with active or convalescent COVID-19.

The V gene is TRBV4-3, the J gene TRBJ2-7, with 14 bases that match TRBD2. V lost 2 bases and J lost 6; bases outside the gene matches: 6. This CDR3 comprises 16 residues. Per germline, CDR1 LGHNA and CDR2 YSLEER. The CDR3 region has the DNA TGCGCCAGCAGCCAAACCATTGGACTAGCGGGGGGCGAGCAGTACTTC. Residues: CASSQTIGLAGGEQYF.

This chain uses TRBV3-1 (or the pseudogene TRBV3-2) with TRBJ2-3; 15 bases fit TRBD2. Germline CDR1 reads LGHDT; CDR2 reads YNNKEL (reference sequence). V trimming: 4 bases; J trimming: 4 bases; junction bases outside the gene matches: 3. CDR3 length equals 16 residues. As DNA, the CDR3 is TGTGCCAGCAGCCTGGGACTAGCGGGGGGACCAGATACGCAGTATTTT. Translation gives CASSLGLAGGPDTQYF.

For the CDR3, the DNA is TGTGCCAGCAGCGCCCGGGACAGGGGCCTGAATGAGCAGTTCTTC. It encodes CASSARDRGLNEQFF. The chain is built from TRBV7-2 and TRBJ2-1; 10 nucleotides match TRBD1. Trimming cost V 5 bases and J 7 bases; bases outside gene matches: 8. Germline CDR1 reads SGHTA; CDR2 reads FQGNSA. The CDR3 length is 15 residues.

This rearrangement joins TRBV6-2 or TRBV6-3 to TRBJ2-5; TRBD1 matches 8 bases. Trimming at V came to 5 bases and at J to 10 bases, leaving 9 bases not matched to a gene. This CDR3 has 13 residues. CDR1 and CDR2 from the germline V gene are MNHEY and SVGEGT. The CDR3 sequence: CASSQGARFYQYF. The CDR3 coding sequence is TGTGCCAGCAGTCAGGGGGCCCGATTTTACCAGTACTTC.

The count of this clone is one. This chain connects TRBV29-1 to TRBJ1-1; D possibly corresponds to TRBD1 (6 bases). Germline-derived CDR1 and CDR2 are SQVTM and ANQGSEA. The CDR3 length is 14 residues. The V gene lost 5 bases and the J gene lost 3 bases, with 16 bases spanning the gap. The CDR3 coding sequence is TGCAGCGTTAGGGGGGGTCTTAGGGACACTGAAGCTTTCTTT. Translated, it gives CSVRGGLRDTEAFF.

As for this clone: In the same sample, other DNA sequences code for this CDR3. This chain uses TRBV25-1 with TRBJ1-1, with D uncertain. Trimming took 5 bases from V and 0 from J, leaving 10 bases between them. The germline V gene encodes CDR1 MGHDK and CDR2 SYGVNS. This CDR3 contains 14 residues. CDR3 region: CASSSPGLNTEAFF. The CDR3, as DNA: TGTGCCAGCAGTAGTCCGGGATTGAACACTGAAGCTTTCTTT.

The rearrangement links TRBV6-1 to TRBJ2-1, with TRBD1 matching 11 bases. This CDR3 is 16 amino acids long. The trim removed 0 bases at V and 7 bases at J, leaving 5 bases unmatched. Germline assignment: CDR1 MNHNS and CDR2 SASEGT. The CDR3: CASSEAAGQGGNEQFF. The CDR3 coding sequence is TGTGCCAGCAGTGAAGCGGCGGGACAGGGGGGGAATGAGCAGTTCTTC.

The chain couples TRBV4-1 to TRBJ2-7; D unresolved. The CDR3 consists of 13 residues. Germline lookup yields CDR1 MGHRA and CDR2 YSYEKL. V dropped 1 base and J dropped 4 bases, with 8 bases sitting between them. This chain's CDR3 is CASSQAPEYEQYF. The CDR3 nucleotides read TGCGCCAGCAGCCAAGCCCCGGAGTACGAGCAGTACTTC.

This clone was seen a handful of times. The chain recombines TRBV6-5 with TRBJ2-3, with D uncertain. This CDR3 has 13 amino acids. Per the germline V gene, CDR1 is MNHEY and CDR2 is SVGAGI. V lost 2 bases and J lost 1, with 4 bases in between. The CDR3 is CASSYLGTDTQYF. The CDR3 nucleotides are TGTGCCAGCAGTTACCTAGGCACAGATACGCAGTATTTT.

The chain links TRBV11-3 to TRBJ2-1; D ambiguous. The V gene's germline CDR1 is SGHNT and CDR2 YENEEA. V gave up 1 base and J gave up 6 bases, with 4 bases separating them. The CDR3 is made up of 12 amino acids. The CDR3 spells CASSLVGNEQFF. In DNA, the CDR3 is TGTGCCAGCAGCTTAGTCGGCAATGAGCAGTTCTTC.

The chain is built from TRBV3-1 (or the pseudogene TRBV3-2) and TRBJ1-5; D unresolved. Germline CDR1 is LGHDT and CDR2 is YNNKEL (reference sequence). The CDR3 consists of 14 residues. Trimming removed 4 bases from V and 0 bases from J, with 7 bases in between. DNA of the CDR3: TGTGCCAGCAGCCCCCGGAGTAGCAATCAGCCCCAGCATTTT. Its protein product is CASSPRSSNQPQHF.

The chain uses TRBV11-2 and TRBJ2-7, with 12 bases fitting TRBD1. This CDR3 is built from 18 residues. CDR1 and CDR2 from the germline V gene are SGHAT and FQNNGV. V gave up 5 bases and J gave up 3 bases; unmatched junction bases: 14. The CDR3 here is CASSPLNRDRGRNYEQYF. In nucleotides, the CDR3 is TGTGCCAGCAGCCCCCTTAACCGGGACAGGGGGCGCAACTACGAGCAGTACTTC. The whole variable domain, remainder taken from reference TRBV11-2 and TRBJ2-7, is EAGVAQSPRYKIIEKRQSVAFWCNPISGHATLYWYQQILGQGPKLLIQFQNNGVVDDSQLPKDRFSAERLKGVDSTLKIQPAKLEDSAVYLCASSPLNRDRGRNYEQYFGPGTRLTVT.

This sequence joins TRBV6-6 and TRBJ2-3; 7 nucleotides match TRBD1. The germline gives CDR1 MNHNY, CDR2 SVGAGI (reference sequence). The V and J ends lost 10 bases and 4 bases, in that order; junction bases with no gene match: 11. The length of the CDR3 is 14 residues. CDR3 nucleotides: TGTGCCACCCAAAAAGGACAGGCGTCAGATACGCAGTATTTT. This encodes CATQKGQASDTQYF.

The gene calls are TRBV7-2 and TRBJ1-3; 9 nucleotides line up with TRBD1. V was pared by 3 bases and J by 2 bases, with 2 bases of the junction left unmatched. CDR3 length equals 15 residues. The V gene's germline CDR1 is SGHTA and CDR2 FQGNSA. CDR3 DNA: TGTGCCAGCAGCTTCACAGGGGGCACTGGAAACACCATATATTTT. Translating it yields CASSFTGGTGNTIYF.

For this clone: This CDR3 is also generated by other DNA sequences in the sample. This chain joins TRBV6-2 or TRBV6-3 and TRBJ2-3, with D unclear. Between the trimmed V and J ends, which lost 5 bases and 6 bases, there was a span of 9 bases. Germline CDR1 MNHEY, CDR2 SVGEGT. This CDR3 region has 12 residues. CDR3 sequence reads: CASSRQRDTQYF. Here the CDR3 DNA reads TGTGCCAGCAGTCGTCAGCGTGATACGCAGTATTTT.

The sample holds one count of this clone. V gene TRBV7-2 combines with J gene TRBJ2-7; 11 nucleotides align to TRBD2. Germline lookup yields CDR1 SGHTA and CDR2 FQGNSA. The J segment lost 2 bases and the V segment lost 3 bases, leaving 9 bases of the junction unmatched. The CDR3 spans 17 residues. The CDR3 loop is CASSFPGLAGWAYEQYF. As DNA, the CDR3 is TGTGCCAGCAGCTTCCCAGGACTAGCGGGCTGGGCCTACGAGCAGTACTTC.

This clone was found a few times. The gene calls are TRBV2 and TRBJ1-5; 8 bases map to TRBD1. Germline-derived CDR1 and CDR2 are SNHLY and FYNNEI. With V trimmed by 5 bases and J by 6 bases, 9 bases remained unmatched. The CDR3 length is 15 residues. The CDR3 spells CASSKDRDKGQPQHF. The CDR3 nucleotides read TGTGCCAGCAGTAAGGACAGGGATAAGGGTCAGCCCCAGCATTTT.

The sample holds many counts of this clone. This chain connects TRBV7-3 to TRBJ1-3; D gene ambiguous. With 1 base removed from V and 2 bases from J, the gap between germline ends came to 9 bases. This CDR3 region has 15 residues. The germline V gene has CDR1 SGHTA and CDR2 FQGTGA. Here the CDR3 reads CASSLNAGTGNTIYF. In DNA, the CDR3 is TGTGCCAGCAGCTTAAACGCGGGTACTGGAAACACCATATATTTT.

V gene TRBV4-3 combines with J gene TRBJ2-1, with 11 positions matching TRBD2. This CDR3 is 16 amino acids long. The germline V gene has CDR1 LGHNA and CDR2 YSLEER. Unmatched junction bases numbered 10, after V lost 4 bases and J lost 8 bases. CDR3 nucleotides: TGCGCCAGCAGCCCCGGGACTAGCGGCGTGGGCGATGAGCAGTTCTTC. It encodes CASSPGTSGVGDEQFF.

The DNA for the CDR3 is TGTGCCAGCAGCCCGGGACTAGCGGGGGGGCCGGGCACAGATACGCAGTATTTT. Amino acids: CASSPGLAGGPGTDTQYF. The genes are TRBV7-9 and TRBJ2-3, with 16 bases lining up with TRBD2. The V gene end was trimmed by 5 bases and the J gene end by 1 base; junction bases not matched to a gene: 6. Germline CDR1 and CDR2: SEHNR and FQNEAQ (reference sequence). The CDR3 spans 18 residues.

The chain couples TRBV6-5 to TRBJ1-4; 9 bases map to TRBD1. V gave up 7 bases and J gave up 8 bases; unmatched junction bases: 8. The CDR3 covers 14 residues. Looked up from germline, CDR1 is MNHEY and CDR2 is SVGAGI. The chain's CDR3 is CASNWGTGSEKLFF. The CDR3 nucleotides read TGTGCCAGCAATTGGGGGACAGGGTCGGAAAAACTGTTTTTT.